A single sample is the source of the 30 T cell receptor beta chains below, sequenced in a study of cytomegalovirus exposure and HLA in healthy donors. A multiplex PCR was run with 60 Vbeta primers and 13 Jbeta primers. TCRdb's copy holds only in-frame clones and misses some; the assay was immunoSEQ multiplex PCR. The sample shows more than 95,000 clones, and roughly 1% sits with its ten largest clones. Sample: PBMCs. The receptor set was obtained from a man between 18 and 29 years old in good health and CMV-seronegative.

The chain has TRBV2 and TRBJ1-2; no reliable D call. CDR1 is SNHLY, CDR2 FYNNEI, per germline. This CDR3 has 13 residues. V was trimmed by 6 bases and J by 4 bases, leaving 12 bases between them. CDR3 nucleotide sequence: TGTGCCAGCAGGGTCGCGGGCGGCTATGGCTACACCTTC. Translation gives CASRVAGGYGYTF.

V and J are TRBV28 and TRBJ2-7, with D perhaps matching TRBD1 (5 bases). Trimming took 8 bases from V and 4 from J, leaving 18 bases between them. The CDR3 length is 14 residues. Germline V lookup: CDR1 MDHEN, CDR2 SYDVKM. CDR3 DNA sequence: TGTGCCAGCTCCTACCCCAGGGTGATGTACGAGCAGTACTTC. Translating it yields CASSYPRVMYEQYF.

The chain joins TRBV29-1 to TRBJ1-2, with unresolved D. Germline lookup yields CDR1 SQVTM and CDR2 ANQGSEA. The CDR3 covers 12 residues. Between the trimmed V and J ends, which lost 6 bases and 1 base, there was a span of 9 bases. For the CDR3, the DNA is TGCAGCGTCGTCAGCGATAACTATGGCTACACCTTC. Protein: CSVVSDNYGYTF.

This rearrangement joins TRBV29-1 to TRBJ1-1, with D possibly TRBD1 on 6 matching bases. CDR1 and CDR2 (germline): SQVTM, ANQGSEA. The V end lost 8 bases, the J end lost 0 bases, and 10 bases lay between the germline ends. This CDR3 is built from 12 residues. CDR3 residues: CSFGQMNTEAFF. CDR3 nucleotide sequence: TGCAGCTTTGGACAGATGAACACTGAAGCTTTCTTT.

The genes are TRBV7-6 and TRBJ1-4; maybe TRBD1 (6 bases). This CDR3 has 17 amino acids. Germline V gene sequence: CDR1 SGHVS, CDR2 FNYEAQ. V lost 5 bases and J 6 bases, leaving 22 bases between the germline ends. The chain's CDR3 is CASSPRGGPGLYEKLFF. CDR3 nucleotides: TGTGCCAGCAGCCCCCGCGGGGGCCCGGGACTCTATGAAAAACTGTTTTTT. Full variable domain (remainder filled in from reference TRBV7-6 and TRBJ1-4): GAGVSQSPRYKVTKRGQDVALRCDPISGHVSLYWYRQALGQGPEFLTYFNYEAQQDKSGLPNDRFSAERPEGSISTLTIQRTEQRDSAMYRCASSPRGGPGLYEKLFFGSGTQLSVL.

This chain uses TRBV18 with TRBJ2-3; 9 nucleotides agree with TRBD1. The CDR3 consists of 17 residues. Germline V gene sequence: CDR1 KGHSH, CDR2 LQKENI. The junction had 13 bases not matched to a gene; V was cut back by 5 bases and J by 4 bases. CDR3 sequence: CASSAAQGALRPDTQYF. CDR3 in DNA: TGTGCCAGCTCAGCGGCACAGGGGGCGCTTAGGCCAGATACGCAGTATTTT.

V is TRBV21-1 and J is TRBJ1-5. TRBV21-1 is noted as a pseudogene. The length of the CDR3 is 11 residues. The CDR3 DNA follows: TGTGCCAGCAGCCTGGGGAGAAAACAGCATTTT. Its protein is CASSLGRKQHF.

V usage is TRBV5-1 and J usage is TRBJ2-7; TRBD2 is a possible D gene (6 bases). The germline V gene encodes CDR1 SGHRS and CDR2 YFSETQ. Trimming removed 0 bases at V and 11 bases at J, with 24 bases between. The CDR3 is 16 residues long. The CDR3 nucleotides are TGCGCCAGCAGCTTGGGGGGAGGTTCCACCCCTGAACGGAAGTACTTC. Amino acids: CASSLGGGSTPERKYF.

The gene calls are TRBV29-1 and TRBJ2-1; D may be TRBD1 (5 bases). The germline V gene has CDR1 SQVTM and CDR2 ANQGSEA. V dropped 7 bases and J dropped 9 bases, with 13 bases sitting between them. The CDR3 extends over 11 amino acids. In nucleotides, the CDR3 is TGCAGCGGGGGCCCGGTGGGTGAGCAGTTCTTC. This translates into CSGGPVGEQFF.

This CDR3 is CASSLIVRGNTEAFF. The DNA of the CDR3 is TGCGCCAGCAGCCTTATAGTTAGAGGGAACACTGAAGCTTTCTTT. The rearrangement uses TRBV5-1 and TRBJ1-1, with D uncertain. This CDR3 has 15 amino acids. Trimming took 4 bases from V and 1 from J, leaving 14 bases between them. The V gene's germline CDR1 is SGHRS and CDR2 YFSETQ.

V is TRBV5-1 and J is TRBJ2-5; 8 nucleotides line up with TRBD2. CDR1 and CDR2 (germline): SGHRS, YFSETQ. V lost 7 bases to trimming and J lost 2 bases; unmatched junction nucleotides: 16. The CDR3 extends over 17 amino acids. CDR3 in DNA: TGCGCCAGCCGACAAGTAGCGGGACCCCTACTTCAAGAGACCCAGTACTTC. The encoded protein is CASRQVAGPLLQETQYF.

The chain is built from TRBV7-9 and TRBJ2-1, with 13 bases aligning to TRBD2. V lost 6 bases, J lost 8 bases, and 13 bases stayed unmatched. Germline V lookup: CDR1 SEHNR, CDR2 FQNEAQ (reference sequence). This CDR3 has 17 amino acids. This CDR3 is CASRFAGTSGIGHEQFF. CDR3 DNA sequence: TGTGCCAGCAGGTTCGCCGGGACTAGCGGGATTGGTCATGAGCAGTTCTTC.

V usage is TRBV11-2 and J usage is TRBJ2-5; 8 positions agree with TRBD1. The CDR3 loop spans 16 amino acids. With V trimmed by 3 bases and J by 5 bases, 11 bases remained unmatched. The V gene's germline CDR1 is SGHAT and CDR2 FQNNGV. DNA for the CDR3: TGTGCCAGCAGCTTTTTGACAGGGGTCGGATACGAGACCCAGTACTTC. This translates into CASSFLTGVGYETQYF.

The genes are TRBV7-2 and TRBJ1-5; tentatively, D is TRBD1 (6 bases). V gave up 1 base and J gave up 3 bases, with 10 bases separating them. The CDR3 extends over 15 amino acids. The germline V gene has CDR1 SGHTA and CDR2 FQGNSA. CDR3 DNA sequence: TGTGCCAGCAGCTTAGGGACAGCAAACAATCAGCCCCAGCATTTT. This sequence encodes CASSLGTANNQPQHF.

V gene TRBV4-1 combines with J gene TRBJ2-7; possibly TRBD2 for D (6 bases). In germline, CDR1 is MGHRA, CDR2 YSYEKL. The CDR3 runs to 15 residues. V lost 1 base and J lost 4, with 14 bases in between. CDR3 nucleotides: TGCGCCAGCAGCCAAGGGGTTGGGGGGTTTTACGAGCAGTACTTC. Translating gives CASSQGVGGFYEQYF.

V and J are TRBV19 and TRBJ1-3, with unresolved D. Trimming took 2 bases from V and 0 from J, leaving 5 bases between them. CDR3 length: 14 amino acids. Germline loops: CDR1 LNHDA, CDR2 SQIVND (reference sequence). In DNA, the CDR3 is TGTGCCAGTAGTATAACAGTCTCTGGAAACACCATATATTTT. Encoded protein: CASSITVSGNTIYF.

The chain combines TRBV7-9 with TRBJ1-1; weak D call: TRBD1 (5 bases). The CDR3 extends over 15 amino acids. Trimming took off 2 bases at V and 4 bases at J, with 14 bases between the two ends. The germline V gene has CDR1 SEHNR and CDR2 FQNEAQ (reference sequence). The CDR3 DNA reads as TGTGCCAGCAGCTTATTGCAGGGTCTCAGCACTGAAGCTTTCTTT. Protein product: CASSLLQGLSTEAFF.

CDR3 region: CASSGLASNEQFF. CDR3 bases: TGCGCCAGCAGCGGACTAGCGAGTAATGAGCAGTTCTTC. This rearrangement joins TRBV5-1 to TRBJ2-1; TRBD2 agrees at 9 bases. V dropped 4 bases and J dropped 7; count of bases not matched to a gene: 3. The CDR3 extends over 13 amino acids. Per the germline V gene, CDR1 is SGHRS and CDR2 is YFSETQ.

The V and J genes are TRBV18 and TRBJ2-7, with TRBD1 matching 9 bases. With 4 bases clipped from V and 2 bases from J, the junction kept 6 bases outside the gene matches. The CDR3 has 15 amino acids. From germline, CDR1 is KGHSH and CDR2 LQKENI. CDR3 nucleotides: TGTGCCAGCTCACTCAACCGGGACAGGGCCTACGAGCAGTACTTC. Protein product: CASSLNRDRAYEQYF.

This sequence joins TRBV10-1 and TRBJ1-1, with D uncertain. This CDR3 contains 14 residues. Germline V gene lookup returns CDR1 WNHNN and CDR2 SYGVQD (reference sequence). Trimming removed 0 bases from V and 0 bases from J, with 5 bases in between. CDR3 protein: CASSESLMNTEAFF. The CDR3, as DNA: TGCGCCAGCAGTGAGTCTCTAATGAACACTGAAGCTTTCTTT.

The CDR3 bases are TGTGCCAGTAGTATCGTTGGCAGGGGGCGTAATCAGCCCCAGCATTTT. This sequence encodes CASSIVGRGRNQPQHF. V and J are TRBV19 and TRBJ1-5; 8 bases are a match to TRBD1. CDR3 length: 16 residues. V gave up 3 bases and J gave up 4 bases; unmatched junction bases: 8. Germline-derived CDR1 and CDR2 are LNHDA and SQIVND (reference sequence).

CDR3 coding DNA: TGCGCCAGCAGCTACACAGGGGTCCCCTCGGAGCAGTACTTC. Its protein is CASSYTGVPSEQYF. V and J are TRBV5-1 and TRBJ2-7, with 7 positions matching TRBD1. Per the germline V gene, CDR1 is SGHRS and CDR2 is YFSETQ. Trimming took 3 bases from V and 7 from J; bases not matched to a gene: 10. The CDR3 spans 14 residues.

The J gene is TRBJ2-1, the V gene TRBV30; TRBD2 matches 12 bases. V dropped 3 bases and J dropped 9; count of bases not matched to a gene: 15. The CDR3 is 17 amino acids. CDR1 is GTSNPN and CDR2 is SVGIG in the germline V gene (reference sequence). CDR3 DNA: TGTGCCTGGAGCGCTTCTAGGACTAGCGGGATATTCGGTGAGCAGTTCTTC. Protein product: CAWSASRTSGIFGEQFF.

The rearrangement joins TRBV28 to TRBJ2-3; possibly TRBD2 for D (6 bases). Per the germline V gene, CDR1 is MDHEN and CDR2 is SYDVKM. Trimming took 5 bases from V and 3 from J, leaving 15 bases between them. The CDR3 is made up of 15 amino acids. The CDR3 DNA reads TGTGCCAGCAGTACCACGGGGGATTTAACAGATACGCAGTATTTT. This gives the protein CASSTTGDLTDTQYF.

This chain uses TRBV27 with TRBJ1-1, with 10 bases matching TRBD1. CDR3 size: 14 residues. Trimming took 1 base from V and 6 from J; bases not matched to a gene: 2. Germline values: CDR1 MNHEY, CDR2 SMNVEV (reference sequence). In DNA, the CDR3 is TGTGCCAGCAGTTTATTAGGACAGGGGGCTGAAGCTTTCTTT. It yields the protein CASSLLGQGAEAFF.

The V call is TRBV18, the J call TRBJ1-2; unclear D gene. CDR1 and CDR2 (germline): KGHSH, LQKENI. The V gene lost 6 bases and the J gene lost 6 bases, with 17 bases spanning the gap. The CDR3 length is 14 residues. CDR3 amino acids: CASSSGMGSDGYTF. In DNA form, the CDR3 reads TGTGCCAGCTCTTCCGGGATGGGATCAGATGGCTACACCTTC.

The chain has TRBV30 and TRBJ2-7; tentatively, D is TRBD1 (5 bases). CDR1 is GTSNPN and CDR2 is SVGIG in the germline V gene (reference sequence). V dropped 0 bases and J dropped 3 bases, with 9 bases sitting between them. This CDR3 is 13 amino acids long. The CDR3 bases are TGTGCCTGGAGTGTAGGGGTTTACTACGAGCAGTACTTC. Its protein is CAWSVGVYYEQYF.

The J gene is TRBJ2-7, the V gene TRBV15, with TRBD2 identical over 7 bases. Losses at the gene ends were 4 bases for V and 2 bases for J; bases not matched to a gene: 2. Germline assignment: CDR1 LNHNV and CDR2 YYDKDF (reference sequence). The CDR3 is made up of 13 amino acids. CDR3 sequence reads: CATSMGGAYEQYF. Written as DNA, the CDR3 is TGTGCCACCAGCATGGGGGGGGCCTACGAGCAGTACTTC.

The chain is built from TRBV7-8 and TRBJ2-1; 10 bases map to TRBD2. V dropped 2 bases and J dropped 7; count of bases not matched to a gene: 8. Germline CDR1 and CDR2: SGHVS and FQNEAQ. The CDR3 is 16 residues long. The CDR3, as DNA: TGTGCCAGCAGCTTACTCAGCGGGAGGGTTCTTAATGAGCAGTTCTTC. Translating it yields CASSLLSGRVLNEQFF.

The J gene is TRBJ2-7, the V gene TRBV10-1; a weak D match, TRBD2 (6 bases). Germline loops: CDR1 WNHNN, CDR2 SYGVQD (reference sequence). V lost 4 bases and J lost 3, with 16 bases in between. This CDR3 is 15 amino acids long. In DNA, the CDR3 is TGCGCCAGCAGTGGTTCGGGACGGAGGGGCTACGAGCAGTACTTC. This codes for CASSGSGRRGYEQYF.